This TCR beta chain derives from a study of cytomegalovirus exposure and HLA in healthy donors. Study observations and caveats: V- and J-gene trimming of TCR beta was linked (in a later analysis) to a missense DCLRE1C variant. The study listed approximately 160 cytomegalovirus-associated TCR beta chains. Analyses of presence and absence presupposed an approximately uniform sequencing depth across donors. Some public TCRs appeared in many individuals, while most sequences were rare.

Concerning this clone: Its target is not known.

The CDR3 extends over 18 amino acids. V lost 1 base, J lost 3 bases, and 18 bases stayed unmatched. Germline V gene lookup returns CDR1 GTSNPN and CDR2 SVGIG (reference sequence). Amplification used 60 Vbeta primers and 13 Jbeta primers. The assay was immunoSEQ multiplex PCR, and TCRdb's table has in-frame clones only and misses some. The data hold tens of thousands of clones, with 65% to 80% observed a single time. Sample: PBMCs. This TCR came from a woman aged 45-60 years in good health and CMV-seropositive. The gene calls are TRBV30 and TRBJ2-7, with 7 bases fitting TRBD2. The chain's CDR3 is CAWSEGVGGRAGIYEQYF. CDR3 in DNA: TGTGCCTGGAGTGAAGGTGTCGGTGGGAGGGCGGGGATCTACGAGCAGTACTTC.